A single T cell receptor beta chain is shown here with its context. This CDR3 is 15 amino acids long. Trimming took off 4 bases at V and 5 bases at J, with 17 bases between the two ends. Per germline, CDR1 SGHVS and CDR2 FNYEAQ. This sample stems from a study of cytomegalovirus exposure and HLA in healthy donors. PCR involved 60 Vbeta and 13 Jbeta primers. Produced via immunoSEQ multiplex PCR; TCRdb's table is partial and in-frame only. There are 85,000 to 90,000 clones in the sample; roughly 85% occur only once, and 6% to 7.5% lies in the top ten. The TCR originated in a man aged 40-49 years in good health and CMV-seropositive. The chain couples TRBV7-6 to TRBJ2-5, with TRBD1 as a possible D gene (5 bases). Sample: PBMCs. The CDR3, as DNA: TGTGCCAGCAGCTGGGTCCCAGGGTTGCGGGAGACCCAGTACTTC. Residues: CASSWVPGLRETQYF.